This entry is about one TCR beta chain. Its antigen remains unidentified. Base-call qualities are not available, and no considerably larger clone is one nucleotide away. This sample was taken from a study of blood T cells in healthy people across ages (dated by TCRdb to between 2014 and 2016). Context from the whole study: In model experiments, roughly one uniquely barcoded TCR beta cDNA molecule per two T cells was captured by template switching. Using deep sequencing normalized with unique cDNA molecular identifiers, the study measured how TCR beta repertoire diversity changes with age. Four age groups were formed from the donors: young (average roughly 16 years), middle-aged (just under 40), aged (about 68) and long-lived (82). The study analyzed two additional independent replicas of 1 million unique cDNA reads from the same blood draw for two donors, one aged 18 to 30 and one aged 80 or older. On the study overall, not on this receptor specifically: Observed TCR beta diversity correlated strongly with the percentage of naive T cells measured by flow cytometry. Compared with the aged group, the long-lived group had more naive CD4+ T cells, fewer expanded clones and increased TCR diversity, a pattern suggesting age selection. The CMV infection status of donors was not known, potentially confounding age-related changes in expanded clonotypes. Estimates of total diversity from one million sequenced T cells were regarded as lower bounds and underestimates. As age increased, observed TCR beta diversity per million T cells dropped in a roughly linear way, and a significant reduction was already evident by age about 40. Since profiling was done on bulk unsorted PBMCs, naive and antigen-experienced compartments could not be conclusively compared.

The 39 donors, aged 6 to 90 years, were systemically healthy Caucasian individuals from Russia. Each donor gave about 9.7 milliliters of peripheral blood, drawn into EDTA-treated Vacutainer tubes. Ficoll-Paque density-gradient centrifugation was used to isolate PBMCs, with at least 7 million per sample. Trizol reagent was used to extract total RNA from the PBMCs, yielding at least 5.5 micrograms per sample. The percentages of naive CD45RAhigh/CD27high T cells were determined by flow cytometry on a PBMC aliquot from every donor. Including cysteine and phenylalanine, the CDR3 has 15 amino acids. Of all the DNA, just the CDR3 is kept, 45 bases in frame from base 1. From the germline V gene, CDR1 is SGHVS and CDR2 is FNYEAQ. The germline ends are 17 bases apart after V is trimmed by 5 bases and J by 7 bases. Libraries were constructed by 5' RACE. The instrument given in TCRdb is Illumina HiSeq 2500. A second roughly 6 to 11 cycle PCR used a sample-barcoded 5' primer and a J-beta primer mix. A template-switch 5' adaptor carrying 12 random nucleotides introduced a unique molecular identifier onto each TCR beta cDNA molecule. Each sample yielded at least 2.5 million CDR3-containing paired-end reads. All of the RNA was converted into first-strand cDNA using the Mint cDNA synthesis kit, with a TRBC-specific oligonucleotide serving as the primer. After uracil-DNA glycosylase treatment, a first 18-cycle PCR used universal primers M1SS and BC2_uni_R on all cDNA. Processing in the source paper ran as follows. For normalization, 1 million high-quality reads were randomly selected from each sample, with every read carrying a distinct molecular identifier. Instead of being binned into consensus sequences, reads with shared molecular identifiers were discarded. MiTCR, set to a Q25 quality threshold and the strictest error-elimination algorithm, was used for CDR3 identification, clonotype clustering and error correction. Lower-bound total TCR beta diversity was estimated with a nonparametric unseen species model using Euler transformation. TCRdb cleaned the public reads at Q25 with fastp, built clones with MiXCR and kept in-frame beta chains. Rows with a matching CDR3 protein are joined into one entry that keeps the most common DNA and genes. TCRdb, not the original authors, processed these V and J calls. This sample is represented by 750,000 or so distinct CDR3 sequences; more than 20% of them were singletons. Roughly 9% of the sample comes from the top ten.

This same sample was also taken into another study, of T cells of mothers and their children. Reported in the second study: Donors were nine systemically healthy Caucasian individuals: three mothers and their six children. cDNA synthesis consumed the entire amount of extracted RNA, loaded at around 1.4 ug RNA in each 15 ul reaction. In the second PCR, the M1S primer added sample barcodes and 2-4 random nucleotides. Over 8.5 million TCR beta CDR3 reads were obtained for each mother, and millions of reads were obtained for each child. Thymic selection shapes the output of TCR recombination in a similar way in related and unrelated pairs, and inherited differences have a minor effect. Normalized repertoire overlap was always slightly but never significantly higher in related than unrelated mother-child pairs. No persistent microchimeric T cell clones were found, with a detection sensitivity of approximately 100 clones per million clonotypes. To look for features that set related mother-child pairs apart from unrelated individuals, the researchers ran deep NGS to compare the TCR beta repertoires of mothers and children. Mothers averaged roughly 40 +/- 4 years of age and children averaged around 10 +/- 4 years. After adapter ligation with NEBNext reagents, the libraries were sequenced on Illumina HiSeq 2000 with 100+100 nt paired-end reads. To prevent cross-contamination, the mother and child libraries were prepared a month apart and were sequenced in separate runs. For each donor, somewhere between roughly 500,000 and 2,100,000 distinct TCR beta clonotypes were identified. Naive TCR beta clonotypes were estimated from low-frequency clonotypes matched to each donor's FACS-determined naive share, without sorting.

Recombination connected TRBV7-6 to TRBJ1-4, and possibly TRBD1, on 6 matching bases. Sequenced sample: blood. This TCR came from a boy under 18 in good health. At the DNA level, the sequence is TGTGCCAGCAGCCCCAGGAGCAGAGGGGGTGAAAAACTGTTTTTT. Translated, this gives CASSPRSRGGEKLFF.